The present T cell receptor beta chain was sequenced within a study of blood T cell repertoires in COVID-19. A single count supports this clone. V lost 3 bases to trimming and J lost 2 bases, with 19 bases between them. The CDR3 totals 17 residues. CDR1 is LNHDA, CDR2 SQIVND, per germline (reference sequence). The assay was immunoSEQ multiplex PCR, and TCRdb's table has in-frame clones only and misses some. The sample lists some 300,000 clones, 88% occurring once. Membership in each cohort depended on participant-reported clinical history. J is TRBJ1-1 and V is TRBV19; tentative D call: TRBD1 (6 bases). The material sequenced was PBMCs or T cells enriched from blood (not recorded which). The sequence derives from a young woman who had recovered from COVID-19. CDR3 residues: CASSMWLGGGGNTEAFF. In DNA form, the CDR3 reads TGTGCCAGTAGTATGTGGTTGGGGGGAGGGGGAAACACTGAAGCTTTCTTT.